This is a list of T cell receptor beta chains from one sample in a study of blood T cells in healthy people across ages. TCRdb reprocessed the 5' RACE reads via MiXCR and lists one record per CDR3 protein. The repertoire holds about 1,600,000 distinct CDR3 sequences, with approximately 42% as singletons. The specimen was blood. All receptors come from a woman aged 18 to 35 in good health. CDR3s include the opening cysteine and the closing phenylalanine or tryptophan. Fields, in order: V gene, D gene, clone size, J gene, CDR3 DNA, CDR3 protein. A D gene is named only where the DNA matches it firmly. Clone size appears in some rows only: once, few, many, or a class for an expanded clone.

v_gene: TRBV4-1; d_gene: .; abundance: .; j_gene: TRBJ2-1; CDR3nt: TGCGCCAGCAGCCAAGTCGCGCGGCAAGAGACCCAGTTCTTC; CDR3aa: CASSQVARQETQFF
v_gene: TRBV29-1; d_gene: .; abundance: .; j_gene: TRBJ2-4; CDR3nt: TGCAGCGTTGGTCCTGGGGGTGCAAACATTCAGTACTTC; CDR3aa: CSVGPGGANIQYF
v_gene: TRBV7-9; d_gene: TRBD1; abundance: .; j_gene: TRBJ1-6; CDR3nt: TGTGCCAGCAGTTCGACAGGGGGCTTGTCACCCCTCCACTTT; CDR3aa: CASSSTGGLSPLHF
v_gene: TRBV9; d_gene: TRBD2; abundance: .; j_gene: TRBJ2-7; CDR3nt: TGTGCCAGCAGCGTGGGACTAGTGGGCGAGCAGTACTTC; CDR3aa: CASSVGLVGEQYF
v_gene: TRBV5-1; d_gene: TRBD2; abundance: few; j_gene: TRBJ2-1; CDR3nt: TGCGCCAGCAGCTTGAAACCTACTAGCGGGGGGGCCCTTGAGCAGTTCTTC; CDR3aa: CASSLKPTSGGALEQFF
v_gene: TRBV12-3/TRBV12-4; d_gene: .; abundance: few; j_gene: TRBJ2-7; CDR3nt: TGTGCCAGCAGTTTAATCCTCGGGTCCGCCTACGAGCAGTACTTC; CDR3aa: CASSLILGSAYEQYF
v_gene: TRBV6-5; d_gene: .; abundance: .; j_gene: TRBJ1-1; CDR3nt: TGTGCCACCAAACCTCGGGGTTTGTCAGCTTTCTTT; CDR3aa: CATKPRGLSAFF
v_gene: TRBV7-2; d_gene: TRBD1; abundance: .; j_gene: TRBJ1-1; CDR3nt: TGTGCCAGCAGCCCGATGACAGGGTCGAACACTGAAGCTTTCTTT; CDR3aa: CASSPMTGSNTEAFF
v_gene: TRBV27; d_gene: TRBD1; abundance: few; j_gene: TRBJ1-5; CDR3nt: TGTGCCAGCGCCCTTAGGGGGACAGGGATTACTACTAGCAATCAGCCCCAGCATTTT; CDR3aa: CASALRGTGITTSNQPQHF
v_gene: TRBV9; d_gene: .; abundance: .; j_gene: TRBJ1-4; CDR3nt: TGTGCCAGCAGCACTAAGGGGGGGGACCGACCTACTAATGAAAAACTGTTTTTT; CDR3aa: CASSTKGGDRPTNEKLFF
v_gene: TRBV7-2; d_gene: TRBD1; abundance: .; j_gene: TRBJ2-7; CDR3nt: TGTGCCAGCAGCCTAATGGGGACAGGGGCCTACGAGCAGTACTTC; CDR3aa: CASSLMGTGAYEQYF
v_gene: TRBV12-3/TRBV12-4; d_gene: TRBD1; abundance: .; j_gene: TRBJ2-1; CDR3nt: TGTGCCAGCAGTTTCTGGACAGGGGGGCGCCCATCGACCTACAATGAGCAGTTCTTC; CDR3aa: CASSFWTGGRPSTYNEQFF
v_gene: TRBV15; d_gene: TRBD1; abundance: .; j_gene: TRBJ1-1; CDR3nt: TGTGCCACCCGAGGACAGGGTCGGACTGAAGCTTTCTTT; CDR3aa: CATRGQGRTEAFF
v_gene: TRBV29-1; d_gene: TRBD2; abundance: .; j_gene: TRBJ2-5; CDR3nt: TGCAGCGTCGGCGGGACTAGCGGCGAGACCCAGTACTTC; CDR3aa: CSVGGTSGETQYF
v_gene: TRBV29-1; d_gene: TRBD1; abundance: .; j_gene: TRBJ1-4; CDR3nt: TGCAGCGCTGCAGGGGACAGGGGTAATGAAAAACTGTTTTTT; CDR3aa: CSAAGDRGNEKLFF
v_gene: TRBV9; d_gene: TRBD1; abundance: few; j_gene: TRBJ2-3; CDR3nt: TGTGCCAGCAGCGGGTGGAAAGCGGACAGGGGACCCACAGATACGCAGTATTTT; CDR3aa: CASSGWKADRGPTDTQYF
v_gene: TRBV24-1; d_gene: TRBD1; abundance: .; j_gene: TRBJ2-7; CDR3nt: TGTGCCACCAGTGACCCTTCCGGGACAGCCTACGAGCAGTACTTC; CDR3aa: CATSDPSGTAYEQYF
v_gene: TRBV14; d_gene: TRBD2; abundance: few; j_gene: TRBJ2-1; CDR3nt: TGTGCCAGCAGCCAAGATTTGAATAGGGGTAGCGGGAGGGCGAGGAGCAATGAGCAGTTCTTC; CDR3aa: CASSQDLNRGSGRARSNEQFF
v_gene: TRBV30; d_gene: .; abundance: .; j_gene: TRBJ2-2; CDR3nt: TGTGCCTGGAGTGTTGCGTGGACCGGGGAGCTGTTTTTT; CDR3aa: CAWSVAWTGELFF
v_gene: TRBV30; d_gene: .; abundance: few; j_gene: TRBJ2-3; CDR3nt: TGTGCCTGGTCTTCCACAGATACGCAGTATTTT; CDR3aa: CAWSSTDTQYF
v_gene: TRBV6-1; d_gene: TRBD1; abundance: few; j_gene: TRBJ1-1; CDR3nt: TGTGCCAGCAGCCGAGGGACAGGGGGGGAATGGAACACTGAAGCTTTCTTT; CDR3aa: CASSRGTGGEWNTEAFF
v_gene: TRBV20-1; d_gene: TRBD2; abundance: few; j_gene: TRBJ2-1; CDR3nt: TGCAGTGCTTTGATACTAGCGGGGTTCTACAATGAGCAGTTCTTC; CDR3aa: CSALILAGFYNEQFF
v_gene: TRBV20-1; d_gene: .; abundance: few; j_gene: TRBJ2-5; CDR3nt: TGCAGTGTATTAAATTTCGGGGGCTTCCTGGAAGAGACCCAGTACTTC; CDR3aa: CSVLNFGGFLEETQYF
v_gene: TRBV4-1; d_gene: TRBD1; abundance: few; j_gene: TRBJ1-2; CDR3nt: TGCGCCAGCAGCTTGACCCCCGAGGGACAGGCCCACTATGGCTACACCTTC; CDR3aa: CASSLTPEGQAHYGYTF
v_gene: TRBV7-2; d_gene: .; abundance: few; j_gene: TRBJ1-2; CDR3nt: TGTGCCAGCAGCTTTATAGGTGGGACCAACTATGGCTACACCTTC; CDR3aa: CASSFIGGTNYGYTF
v_gene: TRBV27; d_gene: .; abundance: .; j_gene: TRBJ2-7; CDR3nt: TGTGCCAGCCGGTCTTTGGCTGGATACGAGCAGTACTTC; CDR3aa: CASRSLAGYEQYF
v_gene: TRBV5-1; d_gene: .; abundance: .; j_gene: TRBJ2-1; CDR3nt: TGCGCCAGCAGCTTGGCAGGGGATAAGCAGTTCTTC; CDR3aa: CASSLAGDKQFF
v_gene: TRBV6-6; d_gene: .; abundance: .; j_gene: TRBJ1-5; CDR3nt: TGTGCCAGCAGTTACCCGGATCGGAGCAATCAGCCCCAGCATTTT; CDR3aa: CASSYPDRSNQPQHF
v_gene: TRBV2; d_gene: .; abundance: few; j_gene: TRBJ2-7; CDR3nt: TGTGCCAGCAGTGACAGAGCAAACAATGAGCAGTACTTC; CDR3aa: CASSDRANNEQYF
v_gene: TRBV28; d_gene: .; abundance: few; j_gene: TRBJ2-1; CDR3nt: TGTGCCAGCAGGACCGGTCTGACTCTGGGCTCCTACAATGAGCAGTTCTTC; CDR3aa: CASRTGLTLGSYNEQFF
v_gene: TRBV13; d_gene: .; abundance: .; j_gene: TRBJ2-2; CDR3nt: TGTGCCAGCACCCCAAGGTGGGGAGTAAACACCGGGGAGCTGTTTTTT; CDR3aa: CASTPRWGVNTGELFF
v_gene: TRBV3-1; d_gene: .; abundance: .; j_gene: TRBJ2-1; CDR3nt: TGTGCCAGCAGCCCACTTTCGGGAGAGACCCAGTTCTTC; CDR3aa: CASSPLSGETQFF
v_gene: TRBV20-1; d_gene: TRBD2; abundance: .; j_gene: TRBJ2-1; CDR3nt: TGCAGTGCTAGAATAGGTCTAGCGGGAGCTAACGAGCAGTTCTTC; CDR3aa: CSARIGLAGANEQFF
v_gene: TRBV7-2; d_gene: .; abundance: few; j_gene: TRBJ2-3; CDR3nt: TGTGCCAGCAGCTTAGATGACACCCGCACAGATACGCAGTATTTT; CDR3aa: CASSLDDTRTDTQYF
v_gene: TRBV30; d_gene: .; abundance: few; j_gene: TRBJ2-7; CDR3nt: TGTGCCTGGAGTAAACCGGGACGGTCCTACGAGCAGTACTTC; CDR3aa: CAWSKPGRSYEQYF
v_gene: TRBV12-3/TRBV12-4; d_gene: .; abundance: .; j_gene: TRBJ1-3; CDR3nt: TGTGGCGGAGGGCCTGGAAACACCATATATTTT; CDR3aa: CGGGPGNTIYF
v_gene: TRBV15; d_gene: .; abundance: .; j_gene: TRBJ1-5; CDR3nt: TGTGCCACCACCGGGGAGAGGAATCAGCCCCAGCATTTT; CDR3aa: CATTGERNQPQHF
v_gene: TRBV14; d_gene: .; abundance: few; j_gene: TRBJ1-1; CDR3nt: TGTGCCAGCAGCCAAGTGAGGGGAACTCGGGGGACTGAAGCTTTCTTT; CDR3aa: CASSQVRGTRGTEAFF
v_gene: TRBV3-1; d_gene: .; abundance: .; j_gene: TRBJ1-2; CDR3nt: TGTGCCTGCAGCCAAAATGGAGGGGATAACTATGGCTACACCTTC; CDR3aa: CACSQNGGDNYGYTF
v_gene: TRBV28; d_gene: TRBD1; abundance: .; j_gene: TRBJ2-1; CDR3nt: TGTGCCAGCAGTTACAGGGGCCACCAGTTCTTC; CDR3aa: CASSYRGHQFF
v_gene: TRBV5-6; d_gene: .; abundance: few; j_gene: TRBJ1-2; CDR3nt: TGTGCCAGCAGCTCCGGGCCAGCCCCTTTGAGGTACACCTTC; CDR3aa: CASSSGPAPLRYTF
v_gene: TRBV6-6; d_gene: .; abundance: .; j_gene: TRBJ1-2; CDR3nt: TGTGCCAGCAGTTACCCAGGGAAGGGTGGCTACACCTTC; CDR3aa: CASSYPGKGGYTF
v_gene: TRBV9; d_gene: .; abundance: .; j_gene: TRBJ1-2; CDR3nt: TGTGCCAGCTCCCCATCGGGGACGGATGGCTACACCTTC; CDR3aa: CASSPSGTDGYTF
v_gene: TRBV5-1; d_gene: .; abundance: .; j_gene: TRBJ2-3; CDR3nt: TGCGCCAGCATGGTCGGGGGGCACGGAGATACGCAGTATTTT; CDR3aa: CASMVGGHGDTQYF
v_gene: TRBV20-1; d_gene: TRBD2; abundance: .; j_gene: TRBJ2-1; CDR3nt: TGCAGTGCCAACTCCGGGACTAGCGCCACTGAGCAGTTCTTC; CDR3aa: CSANSGTSATEQFF
v_gene: TRBV7-9; d_gene: TRBD2; abundance: .; j_gene: TRBJ2-4; CDR3nt: TGTGCCAACAGCTTATATAGCGGGAGCTTCGCCAAAAACATTCAGTACTTC; CDR3aa: CANSLYSGSFAKNIQYF
v_gene: TRBV6-5; d_gene: TRBD1; abundance: .; j_gene: TRBJ2-5; CDR3nt: TGTGCCAGCAGTTACTACCGACAGGGCCAAGAGACCCAGTACTTC; CDR3aa: CASSYYRQGQETQYF
v_gene: TRBV4-1; d_gene: TRBD2; abundance: .; j_gene: TRBJ2-2; CDR3nt: TGCGCCAGCAGCCAAGGGACGACTAGCGGACACACCGGGGAGCTGTTTTTT; CDR3aa: CASSQGTTSGHTGELFF